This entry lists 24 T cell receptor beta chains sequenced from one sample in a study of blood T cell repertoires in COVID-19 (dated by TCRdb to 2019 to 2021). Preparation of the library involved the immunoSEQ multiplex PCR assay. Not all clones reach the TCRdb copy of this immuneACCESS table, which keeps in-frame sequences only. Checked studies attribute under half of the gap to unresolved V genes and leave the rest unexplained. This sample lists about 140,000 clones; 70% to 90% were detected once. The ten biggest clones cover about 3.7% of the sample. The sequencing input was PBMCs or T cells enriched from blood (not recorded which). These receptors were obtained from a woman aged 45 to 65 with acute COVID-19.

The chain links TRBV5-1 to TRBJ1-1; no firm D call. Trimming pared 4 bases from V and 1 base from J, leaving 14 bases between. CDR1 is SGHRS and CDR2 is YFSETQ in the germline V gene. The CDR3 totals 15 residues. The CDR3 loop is CASSANGHSNTEAFF. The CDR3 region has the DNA TGCGCCAGCAGCGCGAATGGGCATTCGAACACTGAAGCTTTCTTT.

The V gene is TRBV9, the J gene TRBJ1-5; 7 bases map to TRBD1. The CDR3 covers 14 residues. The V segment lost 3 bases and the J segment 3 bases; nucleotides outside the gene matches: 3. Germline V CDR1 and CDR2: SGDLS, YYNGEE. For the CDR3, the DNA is TGTGCCAGCAGCGCAGACAGGGACAATCAGCCCCAGCATTTT. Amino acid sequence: CASSADRDNQPQHF. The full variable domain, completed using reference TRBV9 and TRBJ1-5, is DSGVTQTPKHLITATGQRVTLRCSPRSGDLSVYWYQQSLDQGLQFLIQYYNGEERAKGNILERFSAQQFPDLHSELNLSSLELGDSALYFCASSADRDNQPQHFGDGTRLSIL.

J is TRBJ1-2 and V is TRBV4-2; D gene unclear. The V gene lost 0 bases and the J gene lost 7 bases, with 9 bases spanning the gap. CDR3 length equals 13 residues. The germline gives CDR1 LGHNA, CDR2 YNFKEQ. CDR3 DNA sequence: TGTGCCAGCAGCCAAGAGTCAGGTAGTGGCTACACCTTC. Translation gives CASSQESGSGYTF.

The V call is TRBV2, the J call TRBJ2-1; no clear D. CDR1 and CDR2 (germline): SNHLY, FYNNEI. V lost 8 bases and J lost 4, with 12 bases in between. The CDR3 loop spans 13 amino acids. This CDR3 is CASRFAPYNEQFF. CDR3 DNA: TGTGCCAGCCGTTTTGCGCCTTACAATGAGCAGTTCTTC.

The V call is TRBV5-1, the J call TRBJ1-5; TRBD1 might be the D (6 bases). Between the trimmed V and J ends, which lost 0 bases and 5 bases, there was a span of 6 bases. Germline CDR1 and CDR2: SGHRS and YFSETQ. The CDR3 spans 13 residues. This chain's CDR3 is CASSLAGDQPQHF. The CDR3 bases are TGCGCCAGCAGCTTGGCAGGGGATCAGCCCCAGCATTTT.

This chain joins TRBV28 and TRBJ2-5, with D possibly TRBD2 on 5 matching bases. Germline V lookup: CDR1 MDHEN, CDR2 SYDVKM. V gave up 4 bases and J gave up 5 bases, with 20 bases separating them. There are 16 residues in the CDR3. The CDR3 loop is CASSSPGGTSRETQYF. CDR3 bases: TGTGCCAGCAGTTCTCCAGGAGGAACGTCTCGGGAGACCCAGTACTTC. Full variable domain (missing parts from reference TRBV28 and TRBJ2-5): DVKVTQSSRYLVKRTGEKVFLECVQDMDHENMFWYRQDPGLGLRLIYFSYDVKMKEKGDIPEGYSVSREKKERFSLILESASTNQTSMYLCASSSPGGTSRETQYFGPGTRLLVL.

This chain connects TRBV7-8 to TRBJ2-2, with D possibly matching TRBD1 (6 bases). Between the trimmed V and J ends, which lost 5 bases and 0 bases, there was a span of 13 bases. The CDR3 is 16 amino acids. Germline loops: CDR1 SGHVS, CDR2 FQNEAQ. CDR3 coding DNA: TGTGCCAGCAGCCGACAGGCACCCTCGAACACCGGGGAGCTGTTTTTT. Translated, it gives CASSRQAPSNTGELFF.

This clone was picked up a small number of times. This CDR3 is CASSPGLAGVSGELFF. In DNA, the CDR3 is TGTGCCAGCAGCCCCGGACTAGCGGGAGTCTCCGGGGAGCTGTTTTTT. This chain connects TRBV7-7 to TRBJ2-2; TRBD2 matches 13 bases. Germline V gene sequence: CDR1 SSHAT, CDR2 FNYEAQ (reference sequence). Trimming removed 5 bases from V and 6 bases from J; junction bases left unmatched: 6. The CDR3 contains 16 residues.

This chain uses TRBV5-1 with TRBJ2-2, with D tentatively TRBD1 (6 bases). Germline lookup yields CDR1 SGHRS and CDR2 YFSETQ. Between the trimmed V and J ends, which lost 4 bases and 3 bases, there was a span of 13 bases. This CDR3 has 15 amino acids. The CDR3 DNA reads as TGCGCCAGCAGCCCTCAGGGGAAGGACACCGGGGAGCTGTTTTTT. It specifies CASSPQGKDTGELFF.

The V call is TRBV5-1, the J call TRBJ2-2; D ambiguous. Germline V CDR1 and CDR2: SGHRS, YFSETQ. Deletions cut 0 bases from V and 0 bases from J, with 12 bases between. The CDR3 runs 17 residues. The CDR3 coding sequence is TGCGCCAGCAGCTTGGACGGGTCTAACACGAACACCGGGGAGCTGTTTTTT. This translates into CASSLDGSNTNTGELFF.

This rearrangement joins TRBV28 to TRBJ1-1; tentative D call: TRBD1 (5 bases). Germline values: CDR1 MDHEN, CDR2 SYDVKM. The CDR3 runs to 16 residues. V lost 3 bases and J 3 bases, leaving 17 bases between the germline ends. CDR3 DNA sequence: TGTGCCAGCAGTTTGAGCCGACACGGGGGGTACACTGAAGCTTTCTTT. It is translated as CASSLSRHGGYTEAFF.

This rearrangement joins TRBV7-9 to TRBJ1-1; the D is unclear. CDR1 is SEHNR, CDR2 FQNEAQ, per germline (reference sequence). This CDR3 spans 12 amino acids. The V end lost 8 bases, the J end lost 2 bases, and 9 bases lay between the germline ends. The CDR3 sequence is CASGRQNTEAFF. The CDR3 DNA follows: TGTGCCAGCGGGAGACAAAACACTGAAGCTTTCTTT. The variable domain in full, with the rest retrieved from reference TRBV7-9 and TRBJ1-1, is DTGVSQNPRHKITKRGQNVTFRCDPISEHNRLYWYRQTLGQGPEFLTYFQNEAQLEKSRLLSDRFSAERPKGSFSTLEIQRTEQGDSAMYLCASGRQNTEAFFGQGTRLTVV.

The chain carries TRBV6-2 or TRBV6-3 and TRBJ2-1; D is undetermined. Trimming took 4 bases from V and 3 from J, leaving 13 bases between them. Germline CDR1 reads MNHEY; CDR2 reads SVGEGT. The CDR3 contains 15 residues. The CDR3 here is CASSSVIGYYNEQFF. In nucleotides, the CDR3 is TGTGCCAGCAGTTCCGTAATCGGGTACTACAATGAGCAGTTCTTC.

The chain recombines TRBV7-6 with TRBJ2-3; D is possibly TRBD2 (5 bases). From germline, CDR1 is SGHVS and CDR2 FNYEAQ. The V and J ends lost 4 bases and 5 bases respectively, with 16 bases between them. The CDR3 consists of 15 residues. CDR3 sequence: CASSSLALRRDTQYF. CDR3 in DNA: TGTGCCAGCAGCTCCCTAGCCTTGAGGCGAGATACGCAGTATTTT.

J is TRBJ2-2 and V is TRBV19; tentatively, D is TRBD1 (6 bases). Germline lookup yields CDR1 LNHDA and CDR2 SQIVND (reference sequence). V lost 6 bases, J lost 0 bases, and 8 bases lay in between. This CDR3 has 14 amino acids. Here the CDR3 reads CASRDSANTGELFF. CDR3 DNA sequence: TGTGCCAGTAGGGACAGCGCGAACACCGGGGAGCTGTTTTTT.

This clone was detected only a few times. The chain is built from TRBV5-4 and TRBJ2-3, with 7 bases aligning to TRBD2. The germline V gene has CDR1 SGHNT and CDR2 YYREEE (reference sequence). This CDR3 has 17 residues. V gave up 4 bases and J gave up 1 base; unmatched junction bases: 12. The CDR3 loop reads CASSPVAGGARTDTQYF. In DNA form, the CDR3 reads TGTGCCAGCAGCCCGGTAGCGGGCGGAGCGCGCACAGATACGCAGTATTTT.

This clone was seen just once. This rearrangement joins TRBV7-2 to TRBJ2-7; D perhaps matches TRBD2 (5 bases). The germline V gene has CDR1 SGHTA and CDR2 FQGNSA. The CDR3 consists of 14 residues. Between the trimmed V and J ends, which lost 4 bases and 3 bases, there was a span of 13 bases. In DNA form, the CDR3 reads TGTGCCAGCAGCTCCCGGACTGGAGGCTACGAGCAGTACTTC. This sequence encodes CASSSRTGGYEQYF.

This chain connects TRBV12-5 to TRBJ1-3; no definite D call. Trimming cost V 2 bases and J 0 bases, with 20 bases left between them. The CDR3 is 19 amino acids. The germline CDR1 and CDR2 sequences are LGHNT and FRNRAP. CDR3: CASGLHITSGGRSGNTIYF. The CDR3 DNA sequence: TGTGCTAGTGGTTTGCACATCACGTCGGGTGGCCGCTCTGGAAACACCATATATTTT.

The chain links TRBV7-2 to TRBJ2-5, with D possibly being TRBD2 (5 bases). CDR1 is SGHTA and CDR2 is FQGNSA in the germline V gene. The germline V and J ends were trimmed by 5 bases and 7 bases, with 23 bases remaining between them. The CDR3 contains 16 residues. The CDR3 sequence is CASSQSMWSGSGTQYF. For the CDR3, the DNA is TGTGCCAGCAGCCAATCTATGTGGTCTGGGAGTGGGACCCAGTACTTC.

The CDR3, as DNA: TGTGCCAGCAGCTCCCGGGGAGGGGTTTTTGATACGCAGTATTTT. Its protein is CASSSRGGVFDTQYF. V is TRBV28 and J is TRBJ2-3; 7 nucleotides match TRBD2. The length of the CDR3 is 15 residues. CDR1 MDHEN and CDR2 SYDVKM come from the germline V gene. Trimming at V came to 6 bases and at J to 6 bases, leaving 12 bases not matched to a gene. The full variable domain, rest sourced from reference TRBV28 and TRBJ2-3, is DVKVTQSSRYLVKRTGEKVFLECVQDMDHENMFWYRQDPGLGLRLIYFSYDVKMKEKGDIPEGYSVSREKKERFSLILESASTNQTSMYLCASSSRGGVFDTQYFGPGTRLTVL.

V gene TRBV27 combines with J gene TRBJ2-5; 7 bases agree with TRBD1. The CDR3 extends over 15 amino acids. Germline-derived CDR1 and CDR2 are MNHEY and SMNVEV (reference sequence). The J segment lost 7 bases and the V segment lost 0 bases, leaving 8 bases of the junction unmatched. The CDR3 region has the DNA TGTGCCAGCAGTTTATCAGGGACAGCTTTGGGGACCCAGTACTTC. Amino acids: CASSLSGTALGTQYF.

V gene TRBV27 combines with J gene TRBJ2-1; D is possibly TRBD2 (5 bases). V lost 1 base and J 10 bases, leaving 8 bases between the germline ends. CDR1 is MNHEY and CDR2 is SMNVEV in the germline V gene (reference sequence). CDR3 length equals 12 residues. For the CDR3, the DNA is TGTGCCAGCAGTTTATTTACGGGAGAGCAGTTCTTC. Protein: CASSLFTGEQFF.

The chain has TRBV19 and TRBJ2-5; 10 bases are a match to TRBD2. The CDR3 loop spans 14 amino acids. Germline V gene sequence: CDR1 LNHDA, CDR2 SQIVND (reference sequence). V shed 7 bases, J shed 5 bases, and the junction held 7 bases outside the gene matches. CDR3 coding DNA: TGTGCCAGTACCACCGGGACTAGCGTGGAGACCCAGTACTTC. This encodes CASTTGTSVETQYF.

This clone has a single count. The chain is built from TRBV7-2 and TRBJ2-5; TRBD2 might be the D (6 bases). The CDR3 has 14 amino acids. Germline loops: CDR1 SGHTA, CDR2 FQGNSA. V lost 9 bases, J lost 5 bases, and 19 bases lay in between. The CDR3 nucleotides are TGTGCCAGTGCCTCAGACCGTCGGGGGGAGACCCAGTACTTC. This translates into CASASDRRGETQYF.